Listed here are 9 T cell receptor beta chains from one sample, sequenced in a study of blood T cell repertoires in COVID-19 (TCRdb year 2020). Libraries were built with the immunoSEQ multiplex PCR assay. TCRdb took this table from immuneACCESS and kept in-frame rearrangements with V and J called. Such tables lack part of the clones; where checked against another copy, unresolved V genes explain under half of the gap, and the rest is unexplained. The sample records some 300,000 clones, roughly 89% of which are singletons. Under 1.1% of the sample is held by the ten biggest clonotypes. Sequences were obtained from peripheral blood. These receptors all stem from a woman between 40 and 50 years old with COVID-19, enrolled during active disease.

V usage is TRBV20-1 and J usage is TRBJ2-3; the match to TRBD2 covers 7 bases. The CDR3 has 14 residues. V trimming: 3 bases; J trimming: 1 base; junction bases outside the gene matches: 4. Looked up from germline, CDR1 is DFQATT and CDR2 is SNEGSKA (reference sequence). The CDR3 nucleotides read TGCAGTGCTAGTTACCTAGCGGGCACAGATACGCAGTATTTT. It is translated as CSASYLAGTDTQYF.

This clone was observed a single time. V and J are TRBV19 and TRBJ1-1; D remains ambiguous. Germline CDR1 LNHDA, CDR2 SQIVND (reference sequence). The CDR3 is 13 residues long. V was pared by 3 bases and J by 0 bases, with 5 bases between. CDR3 coding DNA: TGTGCCAGTAGTATCAATGTGAACACTGAAGCTTTCTTT. Translating gives CASSINVNTEAFF. The whole variable domain, remainder taken from reference TRBV19 and TRBJ1-1, is DGGITQSPKYLFRKEGQNVTLSCEQNLNHDAMYWYRQDPGQGLRLIYYSQIVNDFQKGDIAEGYSVSREKKESFPLTVTSAQKNPTAFYLCASSINVNTEAFFGQGTRLTVV.

On this clone itself: This sample also contains other DNA sequences that code for the same CDR3. J is TRBJ2-2 and V is TRBV7-2; D not certain. Per the germline V gene, CDR1 is SGHTA and CDR2 is FQGNSA. Trimming left V 3 bases short and J 1 base short, with 3 bases between. The CDR3 is made up of 13 amino acids. The CDR3 sequence: CASSLRNTGELFF. DNA of the CDR3: TGTGCCAGCAGCTTGAGGAACACCGGGGAGCTGTTTTTT.

The J gene is TRBJ1-5, the V gene TRBV4-1, with D possibly being TRBD1 (5 bases). V gave up 0 bases and J gave up 6 bases, with 18 bases separating them. The CDR3 contains 17 residues. Germline loops: CDR1 MGHRA, CDR2 YSYEKL. The chain's CDR3 is CASSQEAAGRTSQPQHF. CDR3 DNA: TGCGCCAGCAGCCAAGAAGCGGCAGGGAGGACGAGTCAGCCCCAGCATTTT.

J is TRBJ2-2 and V is TRBV6-4; D possibly corresponds to TRBD1 (6 bases). The CDR3 runs 15 residues. The ends were cut back, 5 bases at V and 0 bases at J, with 10 bases in the middle. Germline CDR1 reads MRHNA; CDR2 reads SNTAGT. The CDR3 sequence is CASSRDMANTGELFF. CDR3 sequence (DNA): TGTGCCAGCAGTAGGGACATGGCGAACACCGGGGAGCTGTTTTTT.

The chain carries TRBV28 and TRBJ2-5, with a weak D call TRBD1 (7 bases). This CDR3 has 13 residues. From germline, CDR1 is MDHEN and CDR2 SYDVKM. V was trimmed by 5 bases and J by 5 bases, leaving 12 bases between them. CDR3 loop: CASSEAGGETQYF. The CDR3 DNA sequence: TGTGCCAGCAGTGAAGCAGGGGGGGAGACCCAGTACTTC.

The V call is TRBV28, the J call TRBJ2-5, with TRBD2 identical over 7 bases. This CDR3 has 16 residues. Germline values: CDR1 MDHEN, CDR2 SYDVKM. The J segment lost 0 bases and the V segment lost 4 bases, leaving 8 bases of the junction unmatched. The CDR3 sequence: CASSSLLTSDQETQYF. CDR3 coding DNA: TGTGCCAGCAGTTCCCTCCTCACTAGCGACCAAGAGACCCAGTACTTC.

The table lists this clone with a count of one. The rearrangement uses TRBV5-6 and TRBJ1-1, with TRBD1 identical over 8 bases. The germline CDR1 and CDR2 sequences are SGHDT and YYEEEE. The CDR3 consists of 14 residues. The junction had 7 bases not matched to a gene; V was cut back by 4 bases and J by 5 bases. The CDR3 region has the DNA TGTGCCAGCAGCCCCACAGGGGGGTGGACTGAAGCTTTCTTT. This encodes CASSPTGGWTEAFF.

V usage is TRBV20-1 and J usage is TRBJ1-4; 11 bases match TRBD1. V gave up 4 bases and J gave up 8 bases; unmatched junction bases: 6. The germline gives CDR1 DFQATT, CDR2 SNEGSKA (reference sequence). This CDR3 has 14 amino acids. As DNA, the CDR3 is TGCAGTGCTATTGACCGGACAGGGGGCGAAAAACTGTTTTTT. As protein: CSAIDRTGGEKLFF.